This TCR beta chain was identified in a study of cytomegalovirus exposure and HLA in healthy donors. Study as a whole: As an earlier analysis found, about 179 million T cells yielded 90 million to 140 million unique TCR beta sequences. Findings and caveats of the study: There were some public TCRs occurring in many donors, but most TCR sequences were rare. Through in vitro validation, three CMV-associated chains were shown to be specific for CMV antigens. A later analysis, which compared TCR beta chains of equal frequency, found the HLA-associated ones more clonally expanded.

Primers: 60 Vbeta forward and 13 Jbeta reverse. Some clones are missing from TCRdb's copy, which holds only in-frame ones; the method was immunoSEQ multiplex PCR. The data contain about 190,000 clones, 80% of them seen just once; the ten biggest clones take up roughly 0.65%. Turning to this clone: Its antigen is as yet unknown.

This CDR3 is built from 15 residues. Germline V CDR1 and CDR2: SGHTA, FQGTGA. The ends lost 5 bases at V and 4 bases at J; junction bases unmatched: 7. The sample was PBMCs. This rearrangement joins TRBV7-3 to TRBJ2-5, with 10 bases lining up with TRBD2. The source is a boy between 10 and 17 years old in good health and CMV-seronegative. CDR3 nucleotide sequence: TGTGCCAGCAGCCTAGGAACTAGCGGGATAGAGACCCAGTACTTC. Translating it yields CASSLGTSGIETQYF. Variable domain in full (rest from reference TRBV7-3 and TRBJ2-5): GAGVSQTPSNKVTEKGKYVELRCDPISGHTALYWYRQSLGQGPEFLIYFQGTGAADDSGLPNDRFFAVRPEGSVSTLKIQRTERGDSAVYLCASSLGTSGIETQYFGPGTRLLVL.